One T cell receptor (beta chain) is described in this entry. Germline V gives CDR1 SGHAT, CDR2 FQNNGV. The CDR3 contains 17 residues. V was clipped by 6 bases and J by 4 bases; unmatched bases: 10. This sample stems from a study of HIV-infected patients and healthy controls. MiXCR was run by TCRdb on the 5' RACE reads, yielding one entry per CDR3 protein. The table records some 70,000 distinct CDR3 sequences, around 21% of them present only once. The chain has TRBV11-2 and TRBJ2-1; 12 bases map to TRBD2. The sample consisted of CD4+ T cells from blood. This sequence was found in a human donor in good health. For the CDR3, the DNA is TGTGCCAGCAGGCCTAGCGGGGGGGCCGTCTGGTACAATGAGCAGTTCTTC. This codes for CASRPSGGAVWYNEQFF.